What follows is one TCR beta chain and its context. Its antigen remains undetermined. Base qualities were left out, and no much larger clone turns up one base away. These data belong to a study of T cell responses to AZD1222 COVID-19 vaccine (dated by TCRdb to the early 2020s). Study-wide context: Because spike-specific TCR depth and breadth did not differ between the two schedules, AZD1222 recipients who got a second dose at roughly 4 weeks were pooled with those who got a second dose at roughly 12 weeks. Trial participants were enrolled by age into 18-55, 56-69 and 70-plus year subgroups, with roughly 160, 29 and 62 TCR-sequenced participants respectively. A total of 230 to 250 trial participants underwent TCR sequencing, of whom roughly 210 had received two doses of AZD1222 and about 26 had received two doses of the MenACWY control vaccine.

General study outcomes and caveats: After two AZD1222 doses, spike-specific TCR breadth and depth were significantly higher than at day 0 and than in MenACWY recipients. Only a handful of AZD1222 recipients were SARS-CoV-2 seropositive at baseline, limiting conclusions about previously exposed vaccinees. In the small 56-69-year group, the increase in depth fell short of significance, most likely because of low power. Participants were mostly white British and included more females than males, and it was suggested by the authors that clonal diversity may have been underestimated. Because no day 14 peak-response samples were available, the repertoires could be characterized only after the peak T cell response. Nearly half of unique spike-specific TCRs reportedly recognized epitopes outside regions mutated in the B.1.351 and B.1.1.7 variants. CD4 TCRs associated with the vaccine covered the entire spike protein, and the dominant responses were in regions 160-218 and 743-854.

The meaning of the sample's time point label: baseline before first vaccination. Vaccinee samples were obtained from the UK trials COV001 and COV002, which included a single-blind randomized controlled phase 2/3 trial of AZD1222 (ChAdOx1 nCoV-19) in healthy adults. For TCRbeta chain sequencing, PBMC samples from trial participants were taken at day 0 and at day 28 after the second dose. The CDR3 regions of human TCRbeta chains were subjected to immunosequencing. In the source study's methods: TCRs in the repertoires were compared against a reference library of SARS-CoV-2-specific TCRs that had been generated with the MIRA antigen-specificity platform. Breadth was defined as the fraction of unique TCRs that were SARS-CoV-2-associated. Depth was defined as the fraction of total T cells that were SARS-CoV-2-associated. Using the MIRA data, each spike-specific TCR was assigned both to the spike region to which the TCR was reactive and to a CD4 or CD8 class. Log10-transformed breadth and depth values were compared by one-way ANOVA with Sidak's multiple comparisons tests. TCRdb limited this immuneACCESS table to in-frame rearrangements with V and J called. A share of clones is missing; checked studies link under half to unresolved V genes, and the rest is unexplained. V, J and clone size derive from that table, while D and trimming were established from the DNA sequence. Across this sample there are 120,000 or so clones, with approximately 92% seen only once. Over 0.95% of the sample is taken by the ten largest.

Deletion took 2 bases off V and 3 bases off J, with a span of 9 bases between the germline ends. CDR1 and CDR2, looked up from the germline V gene (reference sequence), are SGHKS and YYEKEE. The CDR3 has 14 amino acids, counting the end cysteine and phenylalanine. The DNA shown is the 42-base CDR3, in frame from base 1. The sample here was peripheral blood, taken on day 0 of AZD1222 vaccination. The chain was built from TRBV5-5 and TRBJ1-5; 5 matching bases give a weak D call of TRBD1. The clonotype originates from an adult in good health. The encoded CDR3 is CASSLRQYNQPQHF. The base sequence is TGTGCCAGCAGCTTACGACAGTACAATCAGCCCCAGCATTTT.